This is a list of T cell receptor beta chains from one sample in a study of blood T cell repertoires in COVID-19. Generated by immunoSEQ multiplex PCR, the TCRdb table keeps only in-frame clones and is missing some. Here the sample spans 100,000 to 150,000 clones, 70% to 90% being singletons. Material: peripheral blood. These receptor sequences come from a human donor in a cohort sampled during active COVID-19. Both conserved end residues are part of each CDR3. Each record gives: J gene, clone size, D gene, V gene, CDR3 length, CDR3 protein, CDR3 DNA. D genes are given only for firm matches. Where a row states a size, it is once, few, many or the class of an expanded clone; other rows omit it.

TRBJ2-1,NA,NA,TRBV5-6,14,CASSPPRDNHEQFF,TGTGCCAGCAGCCCCCCCCGGGACAACCATGAGCAGTTCTTC
TRBJ1-1,NA,TRBD1,TRBV18,14,CASSPKTGGTEAFF,TGTGCCAGCTCACCAAAGACAGGGGGCACTGAAGCTTTCTTT
TRBJ2-1,NA,TRBD1,TRBV7-6,16,CASSLMGTGSYNEQFF,TGTGCCAGCAGCTTAATGGGGACAGGTTCCTACAATGAGCAGTTCTTC
TRBJ2-5,NA,NA,TRBV3-1/TRBV3-2,15,CASSQAPPPQETQYF,TGTGCCAGCAGCCAAGCCCCTCCCCCCCAAGAGACCCAGTACTTC
TRBJ2-3,NA,TRBD2,TRBV25-1,18,CASSEFGGLAGAADTQYF,TGTGCCAGCAGTGAATTTGGGGGACTAGCGGGAGCCGCAGATACGCAGTATTTT
TRBJ1-1,NA,TRBD1,TRBV30,14,CAWDRGPINTEAFF,TGTGCCTGGGACAGGGGACCCATCAACACTGAAGCTTTCTTT
TRBJ2-2,NA,NA,TRBV5-5,14,CASSYGGATGELFF,TGTGCCAGCAGCTACGGGGGAGCAACCGGGGAGCTGTTTTTT
TRBJ2-1,NA,NA,TRBV5-1,15,CASSRTVGGADEQFF,TGCGCCAGCAGCCGAACTGTAGGGGGGGCCGATGAGCAGTTCTTC
TRBJ2-5,NA,TRBD1,TRBV2,13,CASSMGQQETQYF,TGTGCCAGCAGTATGGGACAGCAAGAGACCCAGTACTTC
TRBJ2-1,once,NA,TRBV4-1,18,CASSQDGLPRSSYNEQFF,TGCGCCAGCAGCCAAGATGGACTCCCCAGGAGCTCCTACAATGAGCAGTTCTTC
TRBJ2-3,NA,NA,TRBV6-4,13,CASSVFSTDTQYF,TGTGCCAGCAGTGTATTTAGCACAGATACGCAGTATTTT
TRBJ2-7,NA,NA,TRBV7-8,17,CASSLVGRPTTSYEQYF,TGTGCCAGCAGCTTAGTGGGGCGACCGACAACCTCCTACGAGCAGTACTTC
TRBJ2-2,NA,TRBD1,TRBV11-2,19,CASSPRPGTGKGNTGELFF,TGTGCCAGCAGCCCCCGTCCCGGGACAGGGAAGGGTAACACCGGGGAGCTGTTTTTT
TRBJ2-1,NA,TRBD2,TRBV5-1,16,CASSLRTSGGVNEQFF,TGCGCCAGCAGCCTTCGGACTAGCGGGGGGGTAAATGAGCAGTTCTTC
TRBJ2-7,NA,NA,TRBV28,12,CASSFQNYEQYF,TGTGCCAGCAGTTTTCAGAACTACGAGCAGTACTTC
TRBJ1-5,NA,NA,TRBV19,13,CASSIAGNQPQHF,TGTGCCAGTAGTATAGCTGGCAATCAGCCCCAGCATTTT
TRBJ2-5,NA,NA,TRBV19,14,CASSIRSVQETQYF,TGTGCCAGTAGTATAAGATCAGTTCAAGAGACCCAGTACTTC
TRBJ1-4,NA,NA,TRBV7-2,15,CASSIRTAKGEKLFF,TGTGCCAGCAGCATCAGGACAGCTAAAGGGGAAAAACTGTTTTTT
TRBJ1-4,NA,NA,TRBV28,13,CASRRDTRTKLFF,TGTGCCAGCAGAAGGGACACCCGCACAAAACTGTTTTTT
TRBJ1-3,NA,NA,TRBV5-1,17,CASSFNEGSFSGNTIYF,TGCGCCAGCAGCTTTAACGAAGGGAGTTTCTCTGGAAACACCATATATTTT
TRBJ1-1,NA,NA,TRBV28,15,CASKDGGLMNTEAFF,TGTGCCAGCAAGGACGGAGGATTAATGAACACTGAAGCTTTCTTT
TRBJ2-3,NA,TRBD2,TRBV20-1,15,CSASSGSRGTDTQYF,TGCAGTGCAAGTAGCGGGAGTCGAGGCACAGATACGCAGTATTTT
TRBJ2-7,NA,TRBD1,TRBV19,14,CASGRTGAPYEQYF,TGTGCCAGTGGAAGGACAGGGGCCCCCTACGAGCAGTACTTC
TRBJ2-7,NA,NA,TRBV6-2/TRBV6-3,16,CASSYSRVAGDYEQYF,TGTGCCAGCAGTTACTCGAGGGTGGCGGGCGATTACGAGCAGTACTTC
TRBJ2-6,NA,NA,TRBV18,17,CASSPPVSGSGANVLTF,TGTGCCAGCTCACCCCCGGTCTCGGGATCTGGGGCCAACGTCCTGACTTTC
TRBJ2-5,NA,TRBD1,TRBV10-2,13,CASTPTGDKTQYF,TGCGCCAGCACTCCTACAGGGGATAAGACCCAGTACTTC
TRBJ1-3,once,NA,TRBV2,16,CASIGRRGYSGNTIYF,TGTGCCAGCATAGGAAGGCGAGGGTACTCTGGAAACACCATATATTTT
TRBJ1-3,NA,NA,TRBV3-1/TRBV3-2,14,CASSQTGAGNTIYF,TGTGCCAGCAGCCAAACGGGGGCTGGAAACACCATATATTTT
TRBJ1-5,NA,NA,TRBV28,15,CASTSNREGTQPQHF,TGTGCCAGCACCTCCAACAGGGAGGGCACTCAGCCCCAGCATTTT
TRBJ1-5,NA,NA,TRBV7-6,15,CASSPGPDTNQPQHF,TGTGCCAGCAGCCCCGGCCCGGACACCAATCAGCCCCAGCATTTT
TRBJ2-2,NA,TRBD2,TRBV6-5,12,CASAGGSKELFF,TGTGCCAGCGCGGGGGGGTCTAAGGAGCTGTTTTTT
TRBJ1-1,NA,NA,TRBV6-5,12,CASLGVDTEAFF,TGTGCCAGCTTGGGAGTTGACACTGAAGCTTTCTTT
TRBJ2-3,NA,TRBD2,TRBV3-1/TRBV3-2,18,CASSQVSLAGGRVDTQYF,TGTGCCAGCAGCCAAGTTAGTCTAGCGGGGGGGCGGGTGGATACGCAGTATTTT
TRBJ2-7,NA,TRBD1,TRBV5-1,14,CASSMDRGLYEQYF,TGCGCCAGCAGCATGGACAGGGGGCTTTACGAGCAGTACTTC
TRBJ2-7,once,NA,TRBV5-1,15,CASSALARRPTEQYF,TGCGCCAGCAGCGCGCTAGCCCGGCGCCCCACCGAGCAGTACTTC
TRBJ1-2,NA,NA,TRBV5-1,16,CASSLLTGISNYGYTF,TGCGCCAGCAGCTTACTAACAGGGATATCTAACTATGGCTACACCTTC
TRBJ2-1,NA,NA,TRBV18,15,CASSQGQGMANEQFF,TGTGCCAGCTCACAAGGTCAGGGGATGGCGAATGAGCAGTTCTTC
TRBJ1-4,once,NA,TRBV18,15,CASSPDLGAGEKLFF,TGTGCCAGCTCACCCGATCTGGGGGCTGGTGAAAAACTGTTTTTT
TRBJ2-7,NA,NA,TRBV6-2/TRBV6-3,12,CASGSPRSEQYF,TGTGCCAGCGGTTCCCCCCGGTCCGAGCAGTACTTC
TRBJ1-1,once,NA,TRBV28,15,CASSLWLVRHTEAFF,TGTGCCAGCAGTTTATGGCTCGTCAGGCACACTGAAGCTTTCTTT
TRBJ1-5,NA,NA,TRBV14,20,CASSQEVGWQVVGWNQPQHF,TGTGCCAGCAGCCAAGAAGTAGGCTGGCAGGTGGTTGGATGGAATCAGCCCCAGCATTTT
TRBJ1-2,once,TRBD1,TRBV18,13,CASSTQGARGYTF,TGTGCCAGCTCAACACAGGGGGCGCGGGGCTACACCTTC
TRBJ2-6,NA,NA,TRBV19,12,CAISAGANVLTF,TGTGCCATCTCAGCTGGGGCCAACGTCCTGACTTTC
TRBJ1-2,NA,TRBD1,TRBV27,18,CASSFSPGQGALGYGYTF,TGTGCCAGCAGTTTCTCACCGGGACAGGGGGCCCTCGGGTATGGCTACACCTTC
TRBJ2-5,NA,NA,TRBV4-2,14,CASSPQGGQETQYF,TGTGCCAGCAGCCCCCAAGGGGGTCAAGAGACCCAGTACTTC
TRBJ2-7,NA,NA,TRBV7-9,14,CASSFIGTPYEQYF,TGTGCCAGCAGCTTTATCGGGACACCCTACGAGCAGTACTTC
TRBJ1-1,once,NA,TRBV28,11,CASQTSTEAFF,TGTGCCAGCCAAACCAGCACTGAAGCTTTCTTT
TRBJ2-5,few,NA,TRBV5-4,16,CASSSWTGRGEETQYF,TGTGCCAGCAGCTCCTGGACTGGACGGGGAGAAGAGACCCAGTACTTC
TRBJ2-3,NA,NA,TRBV12-2,16,CASRLAPSGATDTQYF,TGTGCAAGTCGCTTAGCGCCCAGCGGAGCCACAGATACGCAGTATTTT
TRBJ2-4,NA,TRBD2,TRBV3-1/TRBV3-2,19,CASSQTGLSGPLAKNIQYF,TGTGCCAGCAGCCAAACGGGACTATCGGGACCCTTAGCCAAAAACATTCAGTACTTC
TRBJ1-5,NA,TRBD1,TRBV19,15,CASSHGQGLNQPQHF,TGTGCCAGTAGCCATGGACAGGGCCTTAATCAGCCCCAGCATTTT
TRBJ2-7,NA,NA,TRBV2,14,CASSEYQISYEQYF,TGTGCCAGCAGTGAATACCAGATCTCCTACGAGCAGTACTTC
TRBJ2-7,few,NA,TRBV6-5,13,CASTFRDIYEQYF,TGTGCCAGCACCTTCCGGGACATATACGAGCAGTACTTC
TRBJ2-1,NA,NA,TRBV19,15,CASSTSVSSYNEQFF,TGTGCCAGTAGTACCTCTGTTAGCTCCTACAATGAGCAGTTCTTC
TRBJ2-1,NA,TRBD1,TRBV10-3,15,CAISKATGGEGEQFF,TGTGCCATCAGTAAAGCGACAGGGGGCGAAGGGGAGCAGTTCTTC